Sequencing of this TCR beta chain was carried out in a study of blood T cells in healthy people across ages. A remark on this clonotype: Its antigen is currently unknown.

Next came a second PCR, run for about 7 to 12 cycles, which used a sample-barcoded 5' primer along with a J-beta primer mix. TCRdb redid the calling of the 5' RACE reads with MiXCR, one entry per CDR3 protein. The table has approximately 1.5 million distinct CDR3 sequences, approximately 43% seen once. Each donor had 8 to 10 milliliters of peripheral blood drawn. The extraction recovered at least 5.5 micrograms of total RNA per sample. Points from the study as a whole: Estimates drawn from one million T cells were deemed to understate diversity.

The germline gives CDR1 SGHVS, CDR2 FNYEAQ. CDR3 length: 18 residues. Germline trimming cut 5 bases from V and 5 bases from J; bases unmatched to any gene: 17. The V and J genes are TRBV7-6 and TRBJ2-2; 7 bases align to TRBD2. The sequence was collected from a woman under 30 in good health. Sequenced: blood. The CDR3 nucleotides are TGTGCCAGCAGCCCGAAGACTAGCTATAAAATGGGGACCGGGGAGCTGTTTTTT. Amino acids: CASSPKTSYKMGTGELFF.